The TCR beta chain under discussion was sequenced for a study of T cells in Graves' hyperthyroidism and ophthalmopathy (dated by TCRdb to the late 2010s). In the study overall: To identify distinguishing TCR V-J signatures, a discovery cohort of around 98 patients was used, comprising some 45 with Graves' ophthalmopathy and approximately 58 with stable Graves' hyperthyroidism. After sampling, hyperthyroidism patients received methimazole starting at 30 mg daily, and ophthalmopathy patients received high-dose intravenous methylprednisolone. The study also compared thyroid tissue and blood T-cell repertoires from a handful of Graves' hyperthyroidism patients. TCR Vbeta CDR3 sequencing of some 140 peripheral blood samples (roughly 43 ophthalmopathy, about 74 hyperthyroidism and roughly 17 progressor patients) is reported in the paper. Whether ophthalmopathy could be predicted prospectively was tested in an independent validation cohort made up of approximately 19 hyperthyroidism patients plus 17 patients who later progressed to ophthalmopathy. For training and testing, the 100 or so patients in the discovery cohort were randomly divided in a 7:3 ratio.

The study excluded patients with uncontrolled infections, other autoimmune diseases, pregnancy or lactation. Diagnoses were established on the basis of clinical symptoms, serum thyroxine and TRAb, thyroid ultrasound, and orbital computed tomography. Total RNA was extracted using Trizol reagent, and RNA quality was assessed on an Agilent 2100 Bioanalyzer. Concerning this clonotype: The target of this receptor is not known. One base away there is no much larger clone; base qualities are not given.

The TCR beta CDR3 regions were amplified from the RNA transcripts. A first-round RT-PCR of the TCR CDR3 used the HTBI primer set with the Qiagen OneStep RT-PCR kit. Libraries were constructed in a second round of multiplex PCR, after which size selection and purification were carried out. Sequencing of the libraries was done on an Illumina HiSeq2000 using paired-end 100 bp reads. In the authors' own workflow: SOAPnuke was used to process the raw data, removing reads that contained adapters or uncalled bases, had a mean Phred below 15, or lacked an exact match to the constant primer or identifier. COPE v1.2.5 was used to merge the high-quality paired reads, and each unique nucleotide sequence was defined as a clonotype. Clonotypes were aligned to IMGT TRBV, TRBD and TRBJ reference segments using MiTCR v1.1. Only V-J combinations with frequency above 0.0001, covering 99% to 99.2% of repertoires, were analysed. A TCS score was defined as the ratio between F50 (clonal expansion) and ExV (chaos), using BLOSUM62-based TCRdist between CDR3 peptides within each V-J. Welch's t-statistics and random forest reduced 450 to 600 V-J features to roughly 13, which were used in a naive Bayes classifier (R e1071). Thyroid-blood repertoire similarity was quantified with the Morisita-Horn index. Starting from the raw public reads, TCRdb applied fastp trimming at Q25, assembled clones with MiXCR and retained in-frame beta chains. Rows with one shared CDR3 protein collapse into an entry with the most common genes and DNA. The V and J calls follow TCRdb's processing rather than the paper's. The sample table shows about 700,000 distinct CDR3 sequences, and just under 45% are seen once. About 7.7% of the sample belongs to the ten largest clones.

Counted from cysteine to phenylalanine, this CDR3 has 14 amino acids. Of the read, only the CDR3 DNA is kept; its 42 bases are in frame from base 1. V and J are truncated by 4 bases and 2 bases respectively, leaving an intervening sequence of 11 bases. CDR1 and CDR2 (WSHSY, SAAADI) derive from the germline V gene. The paper's findings and limits, for the study overall: Most expanded thyroid clonotypes (frequency above 0.001) were also detected in blood, suggesting blood repertoires may reflect thyroid immune responses. In validation, progression to ophthalmopathy was predicted by the model with 70.59% sensitivity and roughly 76% specificity, a median of about 6 months before onset. No statistical method was used to set the sample size in advance, and investigators knew the group allocation. A model built on a 13 V-J signature distinguished ophthalmopathy from stable hyperthyroidism, reaching roughly 88% sensitivity and 81.08% specificity in cross-validation and 80%/75% in testing.

This chain joins TRBV10-2 to TRBJ1-1, with no confidently assigned D gene. Sequencing input: peripheral blood or thyroid tissue (not recorded which). The receptor was isolated from an adult man with Graves' disease, either hyperthyroidism or ophthalmopathy (not recorded which). This receptor carries the CDR3 CASSVGKGNTEAFF. The DNA sequence follows: TGCGCCAGCAGTGTGGGGAAGGGTAACACTGAAGCTTTCTTT.